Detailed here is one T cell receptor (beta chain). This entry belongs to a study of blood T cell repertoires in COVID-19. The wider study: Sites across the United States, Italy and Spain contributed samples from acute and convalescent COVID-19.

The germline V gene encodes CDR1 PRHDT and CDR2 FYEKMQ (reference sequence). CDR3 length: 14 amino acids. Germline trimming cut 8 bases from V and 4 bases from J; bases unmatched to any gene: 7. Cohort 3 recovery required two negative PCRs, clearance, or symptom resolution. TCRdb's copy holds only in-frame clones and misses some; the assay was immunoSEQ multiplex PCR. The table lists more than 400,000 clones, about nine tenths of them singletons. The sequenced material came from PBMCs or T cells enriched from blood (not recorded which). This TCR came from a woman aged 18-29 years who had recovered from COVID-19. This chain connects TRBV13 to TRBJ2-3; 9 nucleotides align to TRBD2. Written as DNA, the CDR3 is TGTGCCAGCGCCCCGGGACTAGCTGCAGATACGCAGTATTTT. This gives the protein CASAPGLAADTQYF.